The 21 T cell receptor beta chains reported below all come from one sample, sequenced in a study of cytomegalovirus exposure and HLA in healthy donors (dated by TCRdb to 2015 to 2018). Preparation of the library involved the immunoSEQ multiplex PCR assay. The multiplex PCR relied on a mix of 60 forward primers for TCR Vbeta segments and 13 reverse primers for TCR Jbeta segments. This is the immuneACCESS table as TCRdb keeps it, with only in-frame sequences that have V and J called. A part of the clones is gone; compared with another copy, unresolved V genes explain less than half, and the rest is unexplained. The sample table lists approximately 100,000 clones, around 85% of them with a count of one. 6.5% to 9% of the sample belongs to the ten largest clones. Sequenced material: PBMCs. Receptor source: a man aged 40-50 years in good health and CMV-seropositive.

V gene TRBV6-6 combines with J gene TRBJ2-7; the match to TRBD1 covers 9 bases. This CDR3 region has 12 residues. The V gene end was trimmed by 11 bases and the J gene end by 4 bases; junction bases not matched to a gene: 6. Germline CDR1 is MNHNY and CDR2 is SVGAGI (reference sequence). The CDR3 is CAGGTGRYEQYF. The CDR3 bases are TGTGCCGGGGGGACAGGGAGATACGAGCAGTACTTC.

For this clone: The same CDR3 can be traced to other DNA sequences in this sample. The V and J genes are TRBV7-2 and TRBJ2-7; 14 nucleotides match TRBD2. CDR3 length: 15 residues. CDR1 is SGHTA, CDR2 FQGNSA, per germline. Trimming cost V 5 bases and J 4 bases; bases outside gene matches: 4. CDR3 sequence (DNA): TGTGCCAGCAGCACTCGGACTAGCGGGAGGTACGAGCAGTACTTC. Its protein is CASSTRTSGRYEQYF.

This clone has a single count. The V call is TRBV5-4, the J call TRBJ2-7; TRBD1 matches 8 bases. Looked up from germline, CDR1 is SGHNT and CDR2 is YYREEE (reference sequence). The CDR3 extends over 14 amino acids. V lost 4 bases and J lost 3; bases outside the gene matches: 6. CDR3 in DNA: TGTGCCAGCAGCGCAGGGGGCGCAATCTACGAGCAGTACTTC. This sequence encodes CASSAGGAIYEQYF.

V and J are TRBV6-1 and TRBJ2-7; 13 positions match TRBD2. With 5 bases clipped from V and 7 bases from J, the junction kept 8 bases outside the gene matches. The CDR3 is made up of 15 amino acids. Germline values: CDR1 MNHNS, CDR2 SASEGT. The CDR3 DNA follows: TGTGCCAGCAGTCCACTAGCGGGAGGGCCGGGGGAGCAGTACTTC. Its protein is CASSPLAGGPGEQYF.

The genes are TRBV15 and TRBJ2-3, with D possibly matching TRBD2 (6 bases). Looked up from germline, CDR1 is LNHNV and CDR2 is YYDKDF (reference sequence). Trimming left V 2 bases short and J 3 bases short, with 9 bases between. There are 14 residues in the CDR3. The CDR3 DNA sequence: TGTGCCACCAGCAGACAAGGGACTACAGATACGCAGTATTTT. Translating gives CATSRQGTTDTQYF.

The DNA of the CDR3 is TGTGCCAGCAGTTACTCGGGCGGGGGCGGGCAGCCCCAGCATTTT. Translating gives CASSYSGGGGQPQHF. The chain links TRBV6-5 to TRBJ1-5; D might be TRBD1 (6 bases). CDR1 and CDR2 from the germline V gene are MNHEY and SVGAGI. This CDR3 region has 15 residues. V was pared by 0 bases and J by 7 bases, with 13 bases between.

V gene TRBV6-1 combines with J gene TRBJ2-3, with D possibly TRBD2 on 7 matching bases. CDR1 is MNHNS and CDR2 is SASEGT in the germline V gene. V lost 6 bases and J 3 bases, leaving 16 bases between the germline ends. The CDR3 has 15 amino acids. The DNA of the CDR3 is TGTGCCAGCAGGGCATGGGGGGGGGCGACAGATACGCAGTATTTT. It codes for CASRAWGGATDTQYF.

This chain links TRBV27 with TRBJ2-1, with D possibly being TRBD2 (6 bases). This CDR3 region has 15 residues. The germline V gene has CDR1 MNHEY and CDR2 SMNVEV (reference sequence). V lost 7 bases and J 3 bases, leaving 16 bases between the germline ends. The CDR3: CASTAGPPGYNEQFF. The CDR3 region has the DNA TGTGCCAGCACCGCGGGACCCCCAGGCTACAATGAGCAGTTCTTC.

V gene TRBV18 combines with J gene TRBJ2-7; 14 bases map to TRBD2. Germline lookup yields CDR1 KGHSH and CDR2 LQKENI. This CDR3 contains 16 residues. Losses at the gene ends were 3 bases for V and 4 bases for J; bases not matched to a gene: 5. CDR3 loop: CASSPTGTSGSYEQYF. The CDR3 DNA reads as TGTGCCAGCTCACCCACCGGGACTAGCGGGAGTTACGAGCAGTACTTC.

This chain uses TRBV5-6 with TRBJ2-5, with D maybe TRBD2 (5 bases). The germline gives CDR1 SGHDT, CDR2 YYEEEE. The V end lost 2 bases, the J end lost 2 bases, and 10 bases lay between the germline ends. This CDR3 is built from 14 residues. The DNA of the CDR3 is TGTGCCAGCAGCTTAGGTAGACTACAAGAGACCCAGTACTTC. Amino acids: CASSLGRLQETQYF.

Regarding this clone: The junction departs from the called germline gene at one end, perhaps through a read error. CDR3 protein: CSSSSRTGGRGSYNEQFF. The CDR3, as DNA: TGTTCCAGCAGCTCCCGGACAGGGGGCCGCGGCTCCTACAATGAGCAGTTCTTC. This chain uses TRBV7-9 with TRBJ2-1, with 11 bases identical to TRBD1. Germline-derived CDR1 and CDR2 are SEHNR and FQNEAQ (reference sequence). CDR3 length equals 18 residues.

V and J are TRBV9 and TRBJ1-1; perhaps TRBD1 as D (5 bases). V was trimmed by 0 bases and J by 5 bases, leaving 11 bases between them. This CDR3 has 14 amino acids. Germline CDR1 and CDR2: SGDLS and YYNGEE. The DNA for the CDR3 is TGTGCCAGCAGCGTAGCTCCAACAGGAACTGAAGCTTTCTTT. Amino acid sequence: CASSVAPTGTEAFF.

DNA of the CDR3: TGTGCCAGCAGTCTCCGTGACAGGGGGCCGACTGAAGCTTTCTTT. Translated, it gives CASSLRDRGPTEAFF. This rearrangement joins TRBV7-9 to TRBJ1-1; 10 nucleotides line up with TRBD1. CDR1 and CDR2 (germline): SEHNR, FQNEAQ (reference sequence). This CDR3 spans 15 amino acids. The V gene end was trimmed by 6 bases and the J gene end by 5 bases; junction bases not matched to a gene: 9.

This rearrangement joins TRBV6-5 to TRBJ2-1, with 7 bases matching TRBD1. V lost 6 bases and J lost 5; bases outside the gene matches: 10. Germline values: CDR1 MNHEY, CDR2 SVGAGI. The CDR3 spans 15 residues. The DNA for the CDR3 is TGTGCCAGCAGACCCACAGGGGCGGAAAACAATGAGCAGTTCTTC. Its protein product is CASRPTGAENNEQFF.

The chain combines TRBV5-1 with TRBJ2-5; D is undetermined. The germline gives CDR1 SGHRS, CDR2 YFSETQ. Trimming took off 0 bases at V and 1 base at J, with 4 bases between the two ends. This CDR3 region has 13 residues. In DNA form, the CDR3 reads TGCGCCAGCAGCTTGGAGCCCCAAGAGACCCAGTACTTC. This encodes CASSLEPQETQYF.

The rearrangement links TRBV9 to TRBJ1-2, with a possible D match to TRBD1 (6 bases). Germline loops: CDR1 SGDLS, CDR2 YYNGEE. CDR3 length: 15 residues. V dropped 5 bases and J dropped 1 base, with 15 bases sitting between them. CDR3 sequence reads: CASSGEGDINYGYTF. The CDR3 DNA sequence: TGTGCCAGCAGTGGGGAGGGGGACATTAACTATGGCTACACCTTC.

This clone turned up a few times. The CDR3 nucleotides are TGTGCCAGCAGTGATAAAGTTGACAGTGGGCGCGGCTACACCTTC. It is translated as CASSDKVDSGRGYTF. The rearrangement uses TRBV6-1 and TRBJ1-2; TRBD1 is a possible D gene (5 bases). Germline V gene sequence: CDR1 MNHNS, CDR2 SASEGT. The CDR3 is 15 amino acids. The ends were cut back, 3 bases at V and 8 bases at J, with 19 bases in the middle.

The chain carries TRBV28 and TRBJ2-7; 7 bases align to TRBD2. Germline assignment: CDR1 MDHEN and CDR2 SYDVKM. V shed 10 bases, J shed 0 bases, and the junction held 9 bases outside the gene matches. CDR3 length: 14 residues. The CDR3 protein is CAIGASGISYEQYF. The CDR3, as DNA: TGTGCCATAGGCGCTAGCGGAATCTCCTACGAGCAGTACTTC.

V usage is TRBV5-6 and J usage is TRBJ2-1; D is perhaps TRBD1 (6 bases). Germline CDR1 SGHDT, CDR2 YYEEEE. This CDR3 has 13 amino acids. Trimming stripped 4 bases from V and 4 bases from J, with 9 bases between. This CDR3 is CASSERGYNEQFF. The CDR3 DNA is TGTGCCAGCAGCGAGAGGGGGTACAATGAGCAGTTCTTC.

With regard to this clone: The DNA is left out, because the CDR3 cannot be placed on it with certainty; the CDR3 is given as TCRdb lists it. The CDR3 spells CASSTWGQGNTEAFF. This rearrangement joins TRBV21-1 to TRBJ1-1; the table's D call, TRBD1, has no DNA check behind it. TRBV21-1 is marked as a pseudogene. The CDR3 is made up of 15 amino acids, end residues included.

This rearrangement joins TRBV5-4 to TRBJ2-3, with D uncertain. The CDR3 runs to 15 residues. CDR1 is SGHNT and CDR2 is YYREEE in the germline V gene (reference sequence). Trimming shortened V by 1 base and J by 4 bases, and 13 bases separated the two germline ends. The CDR3 region has the DNA TGTGCCAGCAGCTTGTGGGCACGGATCTCAGATACGCAGTATTTT. Its translation: CASSLWARISDTQYF.